This T cell receptor (beta chain) was sequenced for a study of spatial heterogeneity in lung cancer. Ten or more counts support this clonotype. CDR1 and CDR2 from the germline V gene are SGDLS and YYNGEE. The CDR3 totals 15 residues. V was trimmed by 4 bases and J by 1 base, leaving 14 bases between them. TCRdb reprocessed the 5' RACE reads with MiXCR, giving one entry per CDR3 protein. Among more than 65,000 distinct CDR3 sequences listed, 10% to 15% were seen once. Time point in this sample: sample taken at primary tumor resection. Unsorted whole RNA samples from tumor, nontumor lung or frozen PBMC were sequenced.

This rearrangement joins TRBV9 to TRBJ1-1; perhaps TRBD1 as D (5 bases). This receptor was taken from a male donor with early-stage non-small cell lung cancer. The sample here was PBMCs, taken at surgery. The DNA for the CDR3 is TGTGCCAGCAGCCCGGACACTCTGGGGAACACTGAAGCTTTCTTT. Amino acids: CASSPDTLGNTEAFF.